This T cell receptor beta chain was captured by sequencing in a study of cytomegalovirus exposure and HLA in healthy donors (dated 2017 in TCRdb). As for the study more broadly: An earlier analysis of approximately 590 of the donors reported approximately 300 Gb of sequence data and 100 million to 130 million unique TCR beta sequences from 150 million to 200 million T cells. Approximately 300 gigabases of sequencing data and 70 million to 95 million unique TCR sequences made up an early release that covered approximately 700 HLA-typed donors. Among the approximately 420 genotyped donors, 81% belonged to the genetic ancestry cluster associated with self-reported Caucasian donors. The study aimed to test whether cataloging public T cell receptors could reveal signatures of past pathogen exposure. Using immunosequencing, the study profiled T cell repertoires from around 680 subjects and related those repertoires to cytomegalovirus serostatus. Besides the first cohort of around 700 subjects, a separate validation cohort made up of 120 different subjects was used. To predict cytomegalovirus infection status, the study combined high-throughput TCR immunosequencing, statistical association of individual TCRs with disease status, and machine learning. To study patterns of TCR occurrence, a later analysis re-analyzed previously published TCR beta repertoires from 666 donors and added high-resolution HLA genotyping. Rather than using new phenotypic data, the later analysis identified candidate immune exposures from TCR beta sequences and from how often those sequences occurred across donors. An earlier analysis of 450 to 750 of the donors used high-throughput TCR beta sequencing to judge whether each TCR beta V gene segment behaved as functional or pseudogenic. Donor age, sex, ethnicity and CMV serostatus were collected together with the repertoire data. A later genetic analysis took genome-wide SNP genotypes for about 55% of the 666 donors and used that subset as a discovery cohort. All discovery cohort repertoires had been generated on a single sequencing platform. Class I and class II HLA loci were covered by the typing at four-digit resolution. Typing coverage varied by locus: about 620-630 donors for A, B, C, DRB1 and DQB1; approximately 500 for DQA1; around 570 for DPA1; fewer than 480 for DPB1. Because of strong linkage in the cohort, five DR-DQ haplotypes were treated as single units for association and clustering. Across about 370 genotyped donors of the cohort, an average of approximately 200,000 unique TCR beta nucleotide sequences per donor were sequenced, and 15% to 20% of those sequences were non-productive.

Results and caveats for the whole study, not just this receptor: According to the authors, the approach could potentially be generalized to other disease states and immunological phenotypes. A later genetic analysis associated a missense DCLRE1C variant with V-gene and J-gene trimming of TCR beta chains, and an independent cohort replicated the association. In vitro tests confirmed that a few of the cytomegalovirus-associated TCR beta chains recognize cytomegalovirus antigens. Cytomegalovirus status was reported to be diagnosed by the classifier with high specificity and sensitivity in both the original and validation cohorts. The study gave a list of 150 to 200 TCR beta chains associated with cytomegalovirus. Presence/absence analyses assumed roughly uniform sequencing depth across donors, an assumption that may not hold. According to a later analysis, TCR association rates differed among HLA loci, with DRB1 alleles showing the most associated TCRs and HLA-C alleles showing the fewest. In a later analysis, several top co-occurrence clusters were reported to appear linked to parvovirus B19, influenza, CMV and Epstein-Barr virus. According to a later analysis, most CMV-associated TCR beta chains appeared to be HLA-restricted, and the HLA associations seemed to be driven largely by CMV exposure. Because HLA typing was unavailable for some donors at each locus, only the typed subset was used in association tests. The earlier analysis of some 540 of the donors excluded roughly 17 rarely observed V segments, including chromosome 9 orphons, because counts were too low. This cohort had only TCR beta chains sequenced, and the lack of alpha or paired-chain data limited which features could be detected. Linkage disequilibrium might explain the correlated functional status among segregating V segments, but an unknown experimental factor could not be ruled out. A cluster of highly shared sequence variants was judged likely to be a technical artifact of the sequencing pipeline. Some IMGT-functional V segments, including TRBV6-2 and TRBV6-3, could not be told apart with the 87-base-pair reads, so those segments were excluded. A further reported finding was that TCR beta sequences accurately predicted the HLA-A and HLA-B alleles for most subjects in the first cohort. In an earlier analysis of more than 450 of the donors, most TCR beta V segments were observed in productive rearrangements about 87% or about 30% of the time, broadly matching IMGT annotations. Immune exposure information for the cohort was limited to CMV serostatus. A later analysis found that HLA-associated TCR beta chains were more clonally expanded and had lower generation probabilities than equally common non-associated chains. When HLA alleles, especially DR and DQ, strongly co-occurred, TCR associations were difficult to assign to individual alleles. According to a later genetic analysis, donors in an Asian-associated ancestry cluster had fewer N-insertions in productive TCRs than the approximately 700-donor mean. At a false discovery rate of 0.05, a later analysis linked under 20,000 TCR beta sequences to specific HLA alleles. Most TCR sequences were seen in very few donors, while some public TCRs were found in many individuals.

In total, around 600 healthy bone marrow donors made up the cohort. Cohort members were all nominally healthy when sampled, although unrecorded immune exposures were likely present. The donor tested CMV seronegative, placing the donor among the 350 or so seronegative members of the cohort. Each donor provided a peripheral blood sample, and peripheral blood mononuclear cells were used for TCR beta sequencing. The Qiagen DNeasy Blood Extraction Kit was used to extract genomic DNA from the blood cell samples. A distance of 6 bases separates the germline ends of V and J, which lose 0 bases and 0 bases respectively. From a lookup of the germline V gene (reference sequence), CDR1 and CDR2 are PRHDT and FYEKMQ. The cysteine opens and the phenylalanine closes a CDR3 of 15 amino acids. Kept here is only the CDR3 DNA, which spans 45 bases and is read in frame from base 1. The method behind the library was the immunoSEQ multiplex PCR assay. For the multiplex PCR, a mixture combining 60 forward primers for TCR Vbeta segments and 13 reverse primers for TCR Jbeta segments was used. Amplification of the CDR3 region of rearranged TCR beta genes was performed with a multiplex PCR assay on genomic DNA. The amplified TCR beta libraries were sequenced on the Illumina HiSeq System as 87-base-pair reads. Concerning the study's data processing: A later analysis tallied tens of millions of unique TCR beta chains across the 700 or so repertoires, and approximately 9.9 million of those chains were shared by two or more donors. A nearest-neighbor algorithm error-corrected the raw reads and collapsed the reads into unique sequences, merging closely related sequences to remove PCR and sequencing errors. V, D and J gene segments were assigned by aligning CDR3 sequences to IMGT reference sequences. Each retained sequence needed at least a six-nucleotide match to both a V gene segment and a J gene segment. A rearrangement was called productive if the CDR3 had no stop codons and remained in frame with V and J, and every other rearrangement was called non-productive. Following IMGT convention, CDR3 was defined as the stretch from the second conserved V-encoded cysteine to the conserved J-encoded phenylalanine. The earlier analysis of about 610 of the donors excluded sequences that lacked an unambiguous match to a single V gene segment. In an earlier analysis of several hundred of the donors, V segments were called functional above 56.7% productive rearrangements and were called segregating when the between-donor standard deviation exceeded 5%. A statistical classification framework was built for diagnosing cytomegalovirus status from the catalog of TCR beta chain sequences. In a later analysis, TCR nucleotide sequences were compared against IMGT/GENE-DB human TR gene sequences so that V and J genes could be assigned. A later analysis assigned CDR3 sequences and most-parsimonious VDJ recombination scenarios with the TCRdist pipeline. A later analysis defined each TCR beta chain by its CDR3 amino acid sequence plus V-gene family, and excluded reads lacking a unique V-gene family. As a way to deal with suspected cross-contamination and a sequencing artifact, a later analysis dropped 450 to 600 nucleotide sequences that were highly shared and had low generation probability. For each public chain, a later analysis derived a clonal expansion index from normalized ranks of inferred template counts within each repertoire. Generation probabilities in a later analysis came from a VDJ recombination model fitted to out-of-frame rearrangements, and those results were checked against IGoR. In a later analysis, TCR-TCR, TCR-HLA and TCR-CMV co-occurrence was scored with hypergeometric tests, and a repertoire-size bias correction was applied to TCR pairs. False discovery rates were estimated in a later analysis by permuting HLA or CMV assignments 20 times. In a later analysis, co-occurring TCRs were grouped using DBSCAN, and TCRdist sequence similarity was added for clustering within HLA-allele-positive subsets. Repertoires with fewer than 30,000 or more than 120,000 public chains were left out of co-occurrence clustering, as were four to six repertoires with anomalous nucleotide sharing. TCRdb mirrors the immuneACCESS table, restricted to in-frame sequences. Some clones are absent from its copies; in checked studies, under half trace to an unresolved V gene, and the reason for the others is unknown. V, J and clone size are those of that table, while D and trimming were read from the DNA. Counted in this sample were under 150,000 clones; roughly four fifths of them appeared once. 2% to 3% of the sample is taken by the ten largest.

Turning to this clone: Its antigen is not yet known. Base qualities are not recorded, but no much larger clone differs from it by a single base.

The rearrangement joined TRBV13 to TRBJ2-1; too little of a D gene remains to name it. Sequenced: PBMCs. The clonotype comes from a male donor in good health and CMV-seronegative. The sequenced DNA: TGTGCCAGCAGCTTAGGTCGGAGCTCCTACAATGAGCAGTTCTTC. It codes for CASSLGRSSYNEQFF.